These T cell receptor beta chains were read from a single sample in a study of OX40 agonist ivuxolimab in advanced cancers. Only in-frame clones appear in the TCRdb table, and some are missing; sequencing was by immunoSEQ multiplex PCR. The sample lists roughly 67,000 clones, around 86% occurring once. Sequenced here: CD4+ or CD8+ T cells sorted from blood, sampled in a trial of the OX40 agonist ivuxolimab. The receptors shown here come from an adult with an advanced solid tumor such as melanoma, head and neck, liver or kidney cancer. The CDR3 runs from the conserved cysteine through the conserved F or W. Fields, in order: J gene, D gene, CDR3 length, clone size, V gene, CDR3 protein, CDR3 DNA. A D gene is named only where the DNA matches it firmly. Part of the rows lack a size; the others show once, few, many or a class for expanded clones.

j_call: TRBJ1-4; d_call: TRBD1; cdr3_length: 15; clone_size: .; v_call: TRBV2; cdr3_aa: CASSTNRGWNEKLFF; cdr3_nt: TGTGCCAGCAGTACCAACAGGGGATGGAATGAAAAACTGTTTTTT
j_call: TRBJ2-5; d_call: .; cdr3_length: 15; clone_size: once; v_call: TRBV7-6; cdr3_aa: CASSLARPNIETQYF; cdr3_nt: TGTGCCAGCAGCTTAGCTCGACCCAATATAGAGACCCAGTACTTC
j_call: TRBJ2-7; d_call: .; cdr3_length: 16; clone_size: .; v_call: TRBV19; cdr3_aa: CASSRDAGPGGYEQYF; cdr3_nt: TGTGCCAGTAGTAGGGACGCCGGTCCCGGCGGCTACGAGCAGTACTTC
j_call: TRBJ1-1; d_call: TRBD1; cdr3_length: 17; clone_size: few; v_call: TRBV23-1; cdr3_aa: CASRPTGLSVTDTEAFF; cdr3_nt: TGCGCCAGCAGACCGACAGGGCTCTCCGTTACGGACACTGAAGCTTTCTTT
j_call: TRBJ2-1; d_call: .; cdr3_length: 15; clone_size: once; v_call: TRBV7-2; cdr3_aa: CASSLAGGNRNEQFF; cdr3_nt: TGTGCCAGCAGCTTAGCGGGGGGCAACCGGAATGAGCAGTTCTTC
j_call: TRBJ1-5; d_call: TRBD1; cdr3_length: 15; clone_size: .; v_call: TRBV18; cdr3_aa: CASSSGQGASQPQHF; cdr3_nt: TGTGCCAGCTCAAGTGGACAGGGGGCAAGTCAGCCCCAGCATTTT
j_call: TRBJ2-5; d_call: .; cdr3_length: 14; clone_size: .; v_call: TRBV2; cdr3_aa: CASSENPFGETQYF; cdr3_nt: TGTGCCAGCAGTGAAAACCCCTTCGGGGAGACCCAGTACTTC
j_call: TRBJ2-2; d_call: .; cdr3_length: 15; clone_size: many; v_call: TRBV10-1; cdr3_aa: CASSEGPRGTGELFF; cdr3_nt: TGCGCCAGCAGTGAGGGACCGAGGGGCACCGGGGAGCTGTTTTTT
j_call: TRBJ1-1; d_call: TRBD1; cdr3_length: 16; clone_size: .; v_call: TRBV19; cdr3_aa: CASRPQGDGSNTEAFF; cdr3_nt: TGTGCCAGTAGACCACAGGGGGATGGCTCGAACACTGAAGCTTTCTTT
j_call: TRBJ2-7; d_call: TRBD2; cdr3_length: 14; clone_size: .; v_call: TRBV5-4; cdr3_aa: CASSPQGLAYEQYF; cdr3_nt: TGTGCCAGCAGCCCACAGGGACTAGCCTACGAGCAGTACTTC
j_call: TRBJ1-3; d_call: .; cdr3_length: 15; clone_size: .; v_call: TRBV6-5; cdr3_aa: CASSYTGKSGNTIYF; cdr3_nt: TGTGCCAGCAGTTACACAGGGAAATCTGGAAACACCATATATTTT
j_call: TRBJ2-3; d_call: .; cdr3_length: 17; clone_size: .; v_call: TRBV7-5; cdr3_aa: CARSLAFTHSLGDTQYF; cdr3_nt: TGTGCCAGAAGCTTAGCGTTCACACATAGCCTTGGAGATACGCAGTATTTT
j_call: TRBJ1-1; d_call: .; cdr3_length: 15; clone_size: few; v_call: TRBV29-1; cdr3_aa: CSVVSWGASNTEAFF; cdr3_nt: TGCAGCGTTGTATCGTGGGGGGCCTCGAACACTGAAGCTTTCTTT
j_call: TRBJ2-7; d_call: .; cdr3_length: 10; clone_size: .; v_call: TRBV6-1; cdr3_aa: CASREYEQYF; cdr3_nt: TGTGCCAGCAGGGAGTACGAGCAGTACTTC
j_call: TRBJ2-7; d_call: .; cdr3_length: 13; clone_size: .; v_call: TRBV25-1; cdr3_aa: CASSENVQGKQYF; cdr3_nt: TGTGCCAGCTCAGAGAACGTCCAGGGGAAGCAGTACTTC
j_call: TRBJ2-5; d_call: TRBD1; cdr3_length: 15; clone_size: few; v_call: TRBV6-1; cdr3_aa: CASGLLGRGQETQYF; cdr3_nt: TGTGCCAGCGGATTACTGGGCAGGGGGCAAGAGACCCAGTACTTC
j_call: TRBJ1-1; d_call: .; cdr3_length: 13; clone_size: few; v_call: TRBV9; cdr3_aa: CASSVAGNTEAFF; cdr3_nt: TGTGCCAGCAGCGTAGCAGGGAACACTGAAGCTTTCTTT
j_call: TRBJ1-1; d_call: .; cdr3_length: 14; clone_size: .; v_call: TRBV5-1; cdr3_aa: CASSQQGGDTEAFF; cdr3_nt: TGCGCCAGCAGCCAACAGGGCGGGGACACTGAAGCTTTCTTT
j_call: TRBJ1-1; d_call: .; cdr3_length: 15; clone_size: .; v_call: TRBV12-5; cdr3_aa: CASGLSGGLRPEAFF; cdr3_nt: TGTGCTAGTGGTTTAAGTGGGGGGCTACGGCCTGAAGCTTTCTTT
j_call: TRBJ2-1; d_call: .; cdr3_length: 14; clone_size: .; v_call: TRBV11-3; cdr3_aa: CASSSTGTVDEQFF; cdr3_nt: TGTGCCAGCAGTTCGACGGGAACCGTCGATGAGCAGTTCTTC
j_call: TRBJ2-7; d_call: TRBD1; cdr3_length: 13; clone_size: .; v_call: TRBV30; cdr3_aa: CALQGTGIYEQYF; cdr3_nt: TGTGCCTTACAAGGGACAGGGATATACGAGCAGTACTTC
j_call: TRBJ2-1; d_call: TRBD2; cdr3_length: 14; clone_size: .; v_call: TRBV6-5; cdr3_aa: CASKTSGGAEEQFF; cdr3_nt: TGTGCCAGCAAGACTAGCGGGGGGGCGGAAGAGCAGTTCTTC
j_call: TRBJ2-1; d_call: TRBD2; cdr3_length: 15; clone_size: .; v_call: TRBV5-1; cdr3_aa: CASSLPSGGYNEQFF; cdr3_nt: TGCGCCAGCAGCTTGCCTAGCGGGGGGTACAATGAGCAGTTCTTC
j_call: TRBJ2-2; d_call: TRBD1; cdr3_length: 17; clone_size: .; v_call: TRBV4-1; cdr3_aa: CASSRAGTGGLTGELFF; cdr3_nt: TGCGCCAGCAGCCGTGCGGGGACAGGGGGCCTCACCGGGGAGCTGTTTTTT
j_call: TRBJ1-1; d_call: .; cdr3_length: 14; clone_size: .; v_call: TRBV30; cdr3_aa: CAWSVAQRNTEAFF; cdr3_nt: TGTGCCTGGAGTGTAGCACAGAGAAACACTGAAGCTTTCTTT
j_call: TRBJ1-1; d_call: .; cdr3_length: 14; clone_size: .; v_call: TRBV5-1; cdr3_aa: CASSRLLQNTEAFF; cdr3_nt: TGCGCCAGCAGCCGCCTGCTGCAGAACACTGAAGCTTTCTTT
j_call: TRBJ2-7; d_call: .; cdr3_length: 13; clone_size: .; v_call: TRBV2; cdr3_aa: CASRRDQSYEQYF; cdr3_nt: TGTGCCAGCAGAAGGGACCAATCCTACGAGCAGTACTTC
j_call: TRBJ1-4; d_call: .; cdr3_length: 15; clone_size: .; v_call: TRBV9; cdr3_aa: CASSVGWGLGEKLFF; cdr3_nt: TGTGCCAGCAGCGTAGGTTGGGGCCTGGGTGAAAAACTGTTTTTT
j_call: TRBJ2-3; d_call: .; cdr3_length: 13; clone_size: .; v_call: TRBV6-4; cdr3_aa: CASRQTDETTQYF; cdr3_nt: TGTGCCAGCAGGCAGACAGACGAGACTACGCAGTATTTT
j_call: TRBJ1-2; d_call: TRBD1; cdr3_length: 13; clone_size: .; v_call: TRBV5-4; cdr3_aa: CASSTQGSGGYTF; cdr3_nt: TGTGCCAGCAGCACACAGGGGAGTGGTGGCTACACCTTC
j_call: TRBJ2-5; d_call: TRBD2; cdr3_length: 15; clone_size: .; v_call: TRBV30; cdr3_aa: CAWKPSGGRGETQYF; cdr3_nt: TGTGCCTGGAAGCCTAGCGGGGGCCGGGGGGAGACCCAGTACTTC
j_call: TRBJ2-6; d_call: TRBD1; cdr3_length: 20; clone_size: once; v_call: TRBV4-2; cdr3_aa: CASSQEKPGQGARGANVLTF; cdr3_nt: TGTGCCAGCAGCCAAGAAAAGCCGGGACAGGGGGCGAGGGGGGCCAACGTCCTGACTTTC
j_call: TRBJ2-1; d_call: .; cdr3_length: 14; clone_size: once; v_call: TRBV28; cdr3_aa: CASSLGQEYNEQFF; cdr3_nt: TGTGCCAGCAGTTTAGGCCAGGAATACAATGAGCAGTTCTTC
j_call: TRBJ2-7; d_call: .; cdr3_length: 13; clone_size: .; v_call: TRBV18; cdr3_aa: CASSPGRTYEQYF; cdr3_nt: TGTGCCAGCTCACCGGGCAGAACCTACGAGCAGTACTTC
j_call: TRBJ2-3; d_call: TRBD1; cdr3_length: 15; clone_size: .; v_call: TRBV11-2; cdr3_aa: CASSPQGAEWETQYF; cdr3_nt: TGTGCCAGCAGCCCCCAGGGGGCCGAGTGGGAAACGCAGTATTTT
j_call: TRBJ2-5; d_call: TRBD1; cdr3_length: 17; clone_size: .; v_call: TRBV18; cdr3_aa: CASSPTRMDRAEETQYF; cdr3_nt: TGTGCCAGCTCACCGACCCGAATGGACAGGGCGGAGGAGACCCAGTACTTC
j_call: TRBJ2-5; d_call: .; cdr3_length: 14; clone_size: .; v_call: TRBV12-5; cdr3_aa: CASALGGAQETQYF; cdr3_nt: TGTGCTAGTGCCCTAGGGGGAGCCCAAGAGACCCAGTACTTC
j_call: TRBJ1-6; d_call: TRBD1; cdr3_length: 15; clone_size: few; v_call: TRBV19; cdr3_aa: CASSIDRDGNSPLHF; cdr3_nt: TGTGCCAGTAGTATCGACAGGGATGGTAATTCACCCCTCCACTTT
j_call: TRBJ1-2; d_call: .; cdr3_length: 16; clone_size: .; v_call: TRBV15; cdr3_aa: CATSRDLIGINYGYTF; cdr3_nt: TGTGCCACCAGCAGAGATCTAATCGGGATAAACTATGGCTACACCTTC
j_call: TRBJ1-1; d_call: .; cdr3_length: 15; clone_size: .; v_call: TRBV6-6; cdr3_aa: CASSYSPGVGTEAFF; cdr3_nt: TGTGCCAGCAGTTACTCCCCAGGGGTGGGCACTGAAGCTTTCTTT
j_call: TRBJ2-1; d_call: TRBD1; cdr3_length: 17; clone_size: .; v_call: TRBV10-2; cdr3_aa: CASSERAGQGMIGEQFF; cdr3_nt: TGCGCCAGCAGCGAACGGGCGGGACAGGGGATGATAGGTGAGCAGTTCTTC
j_call: TRBJ2-5; d_call: TRBD2; cdr3_length: 15; clone_size: .; v_call: TRBV5-4; cdr3_aa: CASSSTGTSEETQYF; cdr3_nt: TGTGCCAGCAGCTCAACCGGGACTAGCGAAGAGACCCAGTACTTC
j_call: TRBJ1-5; d_call: .; cdr3_length: 17; clone_size: .; v_call: TRBV21-1; cdr3_aa: CASSKDEKAYSNQPQHF; cdr3_nt: TGTGCCAGCAGCAAAGATGAGAAGGCTTATAGCAATCAGCCCCAGCATTTT
j_call: TRBJ1-5; d_call: .; cdr3_length: 15; clone_size: .; v_call: TRBV7-9; cdr3_aa: CASSLEAPGRGAQHF; cdr3_nt: TGTGCCAGCAGCTTAGAAGCGCCGGGTAGGGGAGCCCAGCATTTT
j_call: TRBJ1-1; d_call: .; cdr3_length: 15; clone_size: few; v_call: TRBV18; cdr3_aa: CASSPSKQGNTEAFF; cdr3_nt: TGTGCCAGCTCACCAAGTAAACAGGGGAACACTGAAGCTTTCTTT
j_call: TRBJ1-2; d_call: .; cdr3_length: 14; clone_size: .; v_call: TRBV7-7; cdr3_aa: CASSWDPFNYGYTF; cdr3_nt: TGTGCCAGCAGCTGGGACCCGTTTAACTATGGCTACACCTTC
j_call: TRBJ2-5; d_call: .; cdr3_length: 12; clone_size: .; v_call: TRBV5-4; cdr3_aa: CASSLNGETQYF; cdr3_nt: TGTGCCAGCAGCTTGAATGGGGAGACCCAGTACTTC
j_call: TRBJ2-7; d_call: TRBD1; cdr3_length: 17; clone_size: .; v_call: TRBV5-5; cdr3_aa: CASSLGPRDRGLYEQYF; cdr3_nt: TGTGCCAGCAGCTTGGGCCCCCGGGACAGGGGTTTATACGAGCAGTACTTC
j_call: TRBJ2-3; d_call: .; cdr3_length: 14; clone_size: .; v_call: TRBV7-2; cdr3_aa: CASSARESTDTQYF; cdr3_nt: TGTGCCAGCAGCGCCCGGGAGAGCACAGATACGCAGTATTTT
j_call: TRBJ1-1; d_call: .; cdr3_length: 14; clone_size: .; v_call: TRBV19; cdr3_aa: CASSYYGTYTEAFF; cdr3_nt: TGTGCCAGTAGTTATTATGGGACATACACTGAAGCTTTCTTT
j_call: TRBJ2-1; d_call: TRBD2; cdr3_length: 17; clone_size: .; v_call: TRBV23-1; cdr3_aa: CASSQSRAGGSYNEQFF; cdr3_nt: TGCGCCAGCAGTCAATCGAGGGCGGGGGGCTCCTACAATGAGCAGTTCTTC
j_call: TRBJ1-5; d_call: .; cdr3_length: 14; clone_size: .; v_call: TRBV30; cdr3_aa: CAWGWGRDNQPQHF; cdr3_nt: TGTGCCTGGGGGTGGGGCAGGGACAATCAGCCCCAGCATTTT
j_call: TRBJ2-3; d_call: TRBD2; cdr3_length: 18; clone_size: .; v_call: TRBV10-3; cdr3_aa: CATATGLAGGGSTDTQYF; cdr3_nt: TGTGCGACCGCCACGGGACTAGCGGGGGGGGGTAGCACAGATACGCAGTATTTT
j_call: TRBJ2-4; d_call: TRBD1; cdr3_length: 16; clone_size: .; v_call: TRBV14; cdr3_aa: CASSQAIGTAKNIQYF; cdr3_nt: TGTGCCAGCAGCCAAGCCATCGGGACAGCAAAAAACATTCAGTACTTC
j_call: TRBJ1-5; d_call: .; cdr3_length: 12; clone_size: .; v_call: TRBV10-1; cdr3_aa: CASSNGREPQHF; cdr3_nt: TGCGCCAGCTCCAATGGGAGAGAGCCCCAGCATTTT